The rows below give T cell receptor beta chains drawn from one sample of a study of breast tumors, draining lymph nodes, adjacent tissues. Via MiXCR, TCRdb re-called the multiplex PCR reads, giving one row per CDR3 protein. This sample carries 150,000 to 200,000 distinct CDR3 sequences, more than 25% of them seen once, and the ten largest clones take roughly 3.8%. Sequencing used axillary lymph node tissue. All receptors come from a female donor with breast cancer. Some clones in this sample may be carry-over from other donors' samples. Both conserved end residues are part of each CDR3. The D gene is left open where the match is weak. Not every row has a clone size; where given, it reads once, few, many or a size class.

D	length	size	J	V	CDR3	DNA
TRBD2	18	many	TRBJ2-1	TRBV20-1	CSARDLLAGGPLYSEQFF	TGCAGTGCTAGAGATCTACTAGCGGGGGGGCCCCTCTACAGTGAGCAGTTCTTC
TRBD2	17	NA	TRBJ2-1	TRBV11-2	CASSLGRTSGPTDEQFF	TGTGCCAGCAGCTTAGGTCGGACTAGCGGGCCCACGGATGAGCAGTTCTTC
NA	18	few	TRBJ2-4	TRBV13	CASSLSGWGRGTKNIQYF	TGTGCCAGCAGCTTATCCGGGTGGGGCAGGGGAACGAAAAACATTCAGTACTTC
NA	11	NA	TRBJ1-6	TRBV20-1	CGARDVRRLHF	TGCGGTGCTAGGGATGTCCGGCGCCTCCACTTT
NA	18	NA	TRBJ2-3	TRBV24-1	CATSDLQEGNTGGDTQYF	TGTGCCACCAGTGATTTGCAAGAGGGAAACACCGGGGGAGATACGCAGTATTTT
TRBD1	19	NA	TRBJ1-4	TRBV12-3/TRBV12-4	CASSLQGGRSPSDNEKLFF	TGTGCCAGCAGTTTACAGGGGGGGAGGTCACCTTCCGATAATGAAAAACTGTTTTTT
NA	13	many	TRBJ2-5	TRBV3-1	CASSPGQLETQYF	TGTGCCAGCAGCCCAGGACAGCTGGAGACCCAGTACTTC
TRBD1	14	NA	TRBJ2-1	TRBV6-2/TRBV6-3	CASSFGTGSYEQFF	TGTGCCAGCAGTTTCGGGACAGGGTCGTATGAGCAGTTCTTC
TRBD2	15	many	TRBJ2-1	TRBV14	CASSQGGLAGNEQFF	TGTGCCAGCAGCCAAGGGGGACTAGCGGGGAATGAGCAGTTCTTC
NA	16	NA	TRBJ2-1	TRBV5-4	CASSPGSSLSYNEQFF	TGTGCCAGCAGCCCGGGGTCTTCCCTCTCCTACAATGAGCAGTTCTTC
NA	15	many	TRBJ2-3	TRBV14	CASSQQATSTDTQYF	TGTGCCAGCAGCCAACAGGCAACTAGCACAGATACGCAGTATTTT
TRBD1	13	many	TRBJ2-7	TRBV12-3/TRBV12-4	CASSRTGWYEQYF	TGTGCCAGCAGTAGGACAGGGTGGTACGAGCAGTACTTC
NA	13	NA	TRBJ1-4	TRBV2	CATRGRAWEKLFF	TGTGCCACTAGAGGAAGGGCGTGGGAAAAACTGTTTTTT
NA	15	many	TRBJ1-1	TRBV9	CASSVVRGLNTEAFF	TGTGCCAGCAGCGTAGTTCGGGGTCTGAACACTGAAGCTTTCTTT
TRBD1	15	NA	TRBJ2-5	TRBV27	CASSLFRTGRETQYF	TGTGCCAGCAGTTTATTCCGGACAGGGCGGGAGACCCAGTACTTC
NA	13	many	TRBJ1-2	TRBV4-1	CASSQVLGMGYTF	TGCGCCAGCAGCCAAGTGTTGGGTATGGGCTACACCTTC
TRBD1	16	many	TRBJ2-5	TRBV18	CASSPWDRKTQETQYF	TGTGCCAGCTCACCCTGGGACAGGAAAACGCAAGAGACCCAGTACTTC
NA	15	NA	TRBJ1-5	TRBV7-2	CASSRSGGTNLRQHF	TGTGCCAGTAGCCGCAGCGGGGGCACCAACCTTAGGCAGCATTTT
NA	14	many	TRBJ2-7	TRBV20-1	CSAGGPGQGGGQYF	TGCAGTGCTGGGGGACCGGGACAAGGCGGTGGGCAGTACTTC
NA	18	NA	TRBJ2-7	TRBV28	CASSRLDSLTASSYAQYF	TGTGCCAGCAGTCGACTGGATTCCCTTACAGCGTCCTCCTACGCGCAGTACTTC
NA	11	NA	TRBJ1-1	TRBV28	CASSWAGEAFF	TGTGCCAGCAGTTGGGCAGGGGAGGCTTTCTTT
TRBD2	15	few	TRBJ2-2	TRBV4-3	CAGSGGRAGLGELFF	TGCGCCGGCAGTGGGGGGAGGGCCGGGCTTGGGGAGCTGTTTTTT
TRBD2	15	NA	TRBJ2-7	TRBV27	CASGLISGSSYEQYF	TGTGCCAGTGGCCTTATCAGCGGGAGCTCCTACGAGCAGTACTTC
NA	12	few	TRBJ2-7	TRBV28	CATATGYYEQYF	TGTGCCACTGCGACCGGGTATTACGAGCAGTACTTC
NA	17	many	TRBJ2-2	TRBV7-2	CASSSSGLGLGAGELFF	TGTGCCAGCAGCTCCAGCGGGCTGGGTTTGGGGGCCGGGGAGCTGTTTTTT
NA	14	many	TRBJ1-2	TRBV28	CASRGGGVFYGYTF	TGTGCCAGCAGAGGAGGGGGGGTATTCTATGGCTACACCTTC
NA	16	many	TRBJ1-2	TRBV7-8	CASSLDPTAPGTGYTF	TGTGCCAGCAGCTTAGATCCGACAGCCCCTGGGACTGGCTACACCTTC
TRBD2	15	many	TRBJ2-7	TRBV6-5	CASSYEASGSYEQYF	TGTGCCAGCAGTTACGAGGCTAGCGGGAGTTACGAGCAGTACTTC
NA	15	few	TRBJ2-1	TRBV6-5	CANPNSGGGFNEQFF	TGTGCCAACCCGAACTCCGGAGGGGGGTTCAATGAGCAGTTCTTC
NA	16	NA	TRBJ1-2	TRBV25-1	CASSARWDRDISGYTF	TGTGCCAGCAGTGCTAGATGGGACCGGGACATCAGTGGCTACACCTTC
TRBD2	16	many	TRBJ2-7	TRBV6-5	CASSPPGLAGGFEQYF	TGTGCCAGCAGTCCACCGGGACTAGCGGGGGGGTTCGAGCAGTACTTC
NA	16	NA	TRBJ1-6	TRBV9	CASGALQETSNSPLRF	TGTGCCAGCGGCGCCCTACAGGAAACCAGTAATTCACCCCTCCGCTTT
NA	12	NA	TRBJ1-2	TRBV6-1	CAIIGARDGYTF	TGTGCCATTATCGGGGCAAGAGATGGCTACACCTTC
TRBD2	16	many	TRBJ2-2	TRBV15	CATSRDGTSGFGELFF	TGTGCCACCAGCAGAGATGGGACTAGCGGCTTCGGGGAGCTGTTTTTT
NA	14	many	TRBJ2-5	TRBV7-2	CASSLGGSQETQYF	TGTGCCAGCAGCTTAGGGGGGTCTCAAGAGACCCAGTACTTC
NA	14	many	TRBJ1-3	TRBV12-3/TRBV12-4	CASSQAISGNTVYF	TGTGCCAGCAGCCAGGCAATCTCTGGAAACACCGTATATTTT
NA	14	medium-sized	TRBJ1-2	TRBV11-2	CASSLGVGDRGYTF	TGTGCCAGCAGCTTAGGAGTCGGAGATAGGGGCTACACCTTC
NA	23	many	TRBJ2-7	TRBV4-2	CASSQDDTPGGLAVPSSPYEQYF	TGTGCCAGCAGCCAAGATGATACTCCAGGGGGTCTAGCGGTCCCCTCGTCCCCCTACGAGCAGTACTTC
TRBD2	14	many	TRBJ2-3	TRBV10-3	CAIRAGGLLDTQYF	TGTGCCATCAGAGCGGGAGGACTTCTAGATACGCAGTATTTT
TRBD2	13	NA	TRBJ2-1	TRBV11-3	CASGIGLAAEQFF	TGTGCCAGCGGCATTGGACTAGCGGCTGAGCAGTTCTTC
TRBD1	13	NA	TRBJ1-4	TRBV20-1	CSATGQGGEKLFF	TGCAGTGCTACGGGACAGGGGGGTGAAAAACTGTTTTTT
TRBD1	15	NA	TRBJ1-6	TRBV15	CATSRDGTGLSPLHF	TGTGCCACCAGCAGAGATGGGACAGGGCTCTCACCCCTCCACTTT
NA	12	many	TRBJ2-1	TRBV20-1	CSARWGYNEQFF	TGCAGTGCTAGATGGGGATACAATGAGCAGTTCTTC
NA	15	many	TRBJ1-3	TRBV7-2	CASSADGVSGNTIYF	TGTGCCAGCAGCGCGGACGGTGTCTCTGGAAACACCATATATTTT
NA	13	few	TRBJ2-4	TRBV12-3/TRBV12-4	CASSGTGSSIQYF	TGTGCCAGCAGCGGAACCGGGAGTAGCATTCAGTACTTC
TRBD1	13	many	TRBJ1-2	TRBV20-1	CSAPSQGARGYTF	TGCAGTGCTCCCTCACAGGGGGCTAGGGGCTACACCTTC
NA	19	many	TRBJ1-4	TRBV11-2	CASSPIGGGGIATNEKLFF	TGTGCCAGCAGCCCTATCGGAGGCGGCGGTATAGCAACTAATGAAAAACTGTTTTTT
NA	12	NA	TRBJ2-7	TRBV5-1	CASQVRDYEQYF	TGCGCCAGCCAGGTACGAGACTACGAGCAGTACTTC
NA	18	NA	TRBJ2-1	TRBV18	CASSPRSSPTEFYNEQFF	TGTGCCAGCTCACCCCGATCGAGTCCGACTGAATTCTACAATGAGCAGTTCTTC
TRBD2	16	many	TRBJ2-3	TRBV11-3	CASSLGASGGTDTQYF	TGTGCCAGCAGCTTAGGGGCTAGCGGGGGCACAGATACGCAGTATTTT
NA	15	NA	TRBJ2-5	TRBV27	CASSSIAGHRGTQYF	TGTGCCAGCAGTTCGATAGCGGGCCACAGGGGGACCCAGTACTTC
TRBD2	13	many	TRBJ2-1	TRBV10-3	CATLAGGPNEQFF	TGTGCCACACTAGCGGGGGGCCCTAATGAGCAGTTCTTC
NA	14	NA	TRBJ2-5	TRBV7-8	CASSSRRPGETQYF	TGTGCCAGCAGCTCGCGACGTCCGGGAGAGACCCAGTACTTC
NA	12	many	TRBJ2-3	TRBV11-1	CASSKLGLAQYF	TGTGCCAGCAGCAAACTAGGTTTGGCGCAGTATTTT
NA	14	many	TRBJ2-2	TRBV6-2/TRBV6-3	CASSRGTATGELFF	TGTGCCAGCTCCCGGGGGACGGCCACCGGGGAGCTGTTTTTT
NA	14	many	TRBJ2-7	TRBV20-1	CSARVGPGPYEQYF	TGCAGTGCTAGAGTTGGCCCGGGACCCTACGAGCAGTACTTC
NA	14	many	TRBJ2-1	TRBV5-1	CASSPGLVVNEQFF	TGCGCCAGCAGCCCGGGGCTGGTTGTAAATGAGCAGTTCTTC
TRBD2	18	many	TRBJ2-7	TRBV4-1	CASSQVPSGAHPTYEQYF	TGCGCCAGCAGCCAAGTCCCTAGCGGAGCCCACCCTACCTACGAGCAGTACTTC
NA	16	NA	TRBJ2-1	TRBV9	CASSVEAGLAYNEQFF	TGTGCCAGCAGCGTAGAGGCAGGGTTGGCCTACAATGAGCAGTTCTTC